This TCR beta chain was profiled in a study of T cell responses to AZD1222 COVID-19 vaccine. Clones were read by immunoSEQ multiplex PCR, and TCRdb kept only the in-frame ones, dropping some. The table includes approximately 82,000 clones, approximately 90% detected once. The material sequenced was peripheral blood, taken on day 0 of AZD1222 vaccination. This TCR came from an adult in good health.

CDR3 bases: TGTGCCAGCAGCCCCCGACAGGGCGTCCCCTACGAGCAGTACTTC. Its protein product is CASSPRQGVPYEQYF. The chain links TRBV7-2 to TRBJ2-7; 7 bases align to TRBD1. The CDR3 totals 15 residues. Germline V gene data show CDR1 as SGHTA and CDR2 as FQGNSA. V shed 5 bases, J shed 2 bases, and the junction held 9 bases outside the gene matches.